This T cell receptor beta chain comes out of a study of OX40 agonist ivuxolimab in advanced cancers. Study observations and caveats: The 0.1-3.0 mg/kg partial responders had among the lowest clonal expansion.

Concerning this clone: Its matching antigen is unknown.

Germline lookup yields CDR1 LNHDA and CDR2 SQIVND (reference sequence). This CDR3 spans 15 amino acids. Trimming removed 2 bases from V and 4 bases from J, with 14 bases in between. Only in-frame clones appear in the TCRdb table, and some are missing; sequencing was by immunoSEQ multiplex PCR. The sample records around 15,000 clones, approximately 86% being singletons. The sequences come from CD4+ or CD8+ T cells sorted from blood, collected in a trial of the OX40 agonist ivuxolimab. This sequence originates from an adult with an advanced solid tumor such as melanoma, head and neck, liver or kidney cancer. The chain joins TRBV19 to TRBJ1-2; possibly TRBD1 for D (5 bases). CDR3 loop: CASSISQAQGYGYTF. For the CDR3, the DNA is TGTGCCAGTAGTATATCGCAGGCCCAGGGCTATGGCTACACCTTC.